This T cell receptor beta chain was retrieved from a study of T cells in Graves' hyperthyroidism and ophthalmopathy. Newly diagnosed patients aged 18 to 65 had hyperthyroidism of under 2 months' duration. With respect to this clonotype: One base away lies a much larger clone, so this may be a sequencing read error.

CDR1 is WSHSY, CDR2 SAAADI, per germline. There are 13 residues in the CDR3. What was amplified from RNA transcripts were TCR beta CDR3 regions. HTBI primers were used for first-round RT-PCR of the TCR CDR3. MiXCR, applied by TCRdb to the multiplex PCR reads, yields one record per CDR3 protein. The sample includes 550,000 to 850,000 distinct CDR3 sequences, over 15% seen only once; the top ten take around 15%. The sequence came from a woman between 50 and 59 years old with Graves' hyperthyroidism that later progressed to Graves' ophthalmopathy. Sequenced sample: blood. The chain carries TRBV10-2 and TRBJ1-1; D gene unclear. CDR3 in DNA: TGCGCCGGCAGTGAGTACCTGAACACTGAAGCTTTCTTT. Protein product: CAGSEYLNTEAFF.